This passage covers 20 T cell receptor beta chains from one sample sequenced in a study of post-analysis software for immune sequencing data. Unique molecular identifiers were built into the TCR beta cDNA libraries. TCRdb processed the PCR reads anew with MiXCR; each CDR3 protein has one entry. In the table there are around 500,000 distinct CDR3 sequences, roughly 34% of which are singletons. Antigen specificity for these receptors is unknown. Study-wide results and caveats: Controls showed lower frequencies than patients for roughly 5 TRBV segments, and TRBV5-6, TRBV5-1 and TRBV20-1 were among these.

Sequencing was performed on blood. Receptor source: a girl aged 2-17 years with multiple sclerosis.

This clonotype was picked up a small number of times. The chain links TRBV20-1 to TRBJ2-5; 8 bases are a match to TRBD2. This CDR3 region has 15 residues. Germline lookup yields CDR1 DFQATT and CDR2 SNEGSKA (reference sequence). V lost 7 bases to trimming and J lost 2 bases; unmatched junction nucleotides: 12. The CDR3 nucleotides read TGCAGTGTCCAAAGACCCAGCGGGAGTCAAGAGACCCAGTACTTC. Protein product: CSVQRPSGSQETQYF.

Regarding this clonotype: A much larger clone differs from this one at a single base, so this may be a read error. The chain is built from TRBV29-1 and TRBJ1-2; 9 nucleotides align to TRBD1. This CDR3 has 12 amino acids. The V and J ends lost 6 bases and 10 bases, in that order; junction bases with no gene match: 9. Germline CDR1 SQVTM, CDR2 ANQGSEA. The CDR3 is CSVGQGADDYTF. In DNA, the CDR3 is TGCAGCGTGGGACAGGGAGCGGATGACTACACCTTC.

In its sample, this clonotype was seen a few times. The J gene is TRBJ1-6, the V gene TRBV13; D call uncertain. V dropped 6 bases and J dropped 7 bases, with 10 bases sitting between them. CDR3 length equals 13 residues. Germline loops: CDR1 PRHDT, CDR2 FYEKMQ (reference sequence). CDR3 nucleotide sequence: TGTGCCAGCAGTAGGCAGAACAATTCACCCCTCCACTTT. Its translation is CASSRQNNSPLHF.

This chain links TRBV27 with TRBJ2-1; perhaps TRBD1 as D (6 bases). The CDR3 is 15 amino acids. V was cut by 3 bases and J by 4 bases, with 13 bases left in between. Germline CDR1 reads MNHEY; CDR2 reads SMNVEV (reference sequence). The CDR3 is CASSLLTGQYNEQFF. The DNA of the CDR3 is TGTGCCAGCAGTTTGCTGACAGGTCAATACAATGAGCAGTTCTTC.

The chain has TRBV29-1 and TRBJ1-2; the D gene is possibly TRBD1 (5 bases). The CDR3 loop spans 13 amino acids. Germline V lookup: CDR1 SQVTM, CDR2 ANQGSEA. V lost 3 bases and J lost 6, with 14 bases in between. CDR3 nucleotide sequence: TGCAGCGTTGAGTTTAGGGGATGGCATGGCTACACCTTC. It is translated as CSVEFRGWHGYTF.

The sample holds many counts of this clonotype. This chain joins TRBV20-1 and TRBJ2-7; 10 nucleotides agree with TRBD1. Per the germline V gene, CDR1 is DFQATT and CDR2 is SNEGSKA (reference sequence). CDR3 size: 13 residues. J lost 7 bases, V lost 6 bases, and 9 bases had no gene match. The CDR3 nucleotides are TGCAGTGCGCGGACGGGACAGGGGAGGGAGCAGTACTTC. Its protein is CSARTGQGREQYF.

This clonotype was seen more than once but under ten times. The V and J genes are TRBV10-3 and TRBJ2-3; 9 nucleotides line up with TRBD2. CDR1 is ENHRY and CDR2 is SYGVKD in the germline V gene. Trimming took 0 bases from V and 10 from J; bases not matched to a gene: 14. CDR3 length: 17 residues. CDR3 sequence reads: CAISESGTSPLLGAQYF. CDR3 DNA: TGTGCCATCAGTGAGTCCGGGACTAGCCCACTCCTTGGCGCGCAGTATTTT.

The DNA for the CDR3 is TGTGCCAGCAGCTTACCCGGACAGGGCATGCCAGGGGAGCTGTTTTTT. Translation gives CASSLPGQGMPGELFF. The V gene is TRBV7-2, the J gene TRBJ2-2; TRBD1 agrees at 8 bases. The trim removed 2 bases at V and 8 bases at J, leaving 10 bases unmatched. The length of the CDR3 is 16 residues. CDR1 and CDR2 (germline): SGHTA, FQGNSA.

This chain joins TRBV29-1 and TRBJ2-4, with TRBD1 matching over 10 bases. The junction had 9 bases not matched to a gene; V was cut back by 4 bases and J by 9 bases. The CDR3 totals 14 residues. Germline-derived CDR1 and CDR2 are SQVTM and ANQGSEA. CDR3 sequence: CSVGQGAQRSIQYF. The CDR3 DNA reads TGCAGCGTTGGACAGGGGGCCCAAAGAAGCATTCAGTACTTC.

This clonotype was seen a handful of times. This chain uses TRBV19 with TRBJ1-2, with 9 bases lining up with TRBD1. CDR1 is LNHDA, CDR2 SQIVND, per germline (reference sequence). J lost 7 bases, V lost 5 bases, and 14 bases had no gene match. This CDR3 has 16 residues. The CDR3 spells CASSASNRGLMGGYTF. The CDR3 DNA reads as TGTGCCAGTAGTGCCTCTAACAGGGGGCTCATGGGTGGCTACACCTTC. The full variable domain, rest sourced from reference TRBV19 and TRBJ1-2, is DGGITQSPKYLFRKEGQNVTLSCEQNLNHDAMYWYRQDPGQGLRLIYYSQIVNDFQKGDIAEGYSVSREKKESFPLTVTSAQKNPTAFYLCASSASNRGLMGGYTFGSGTRLTVV.

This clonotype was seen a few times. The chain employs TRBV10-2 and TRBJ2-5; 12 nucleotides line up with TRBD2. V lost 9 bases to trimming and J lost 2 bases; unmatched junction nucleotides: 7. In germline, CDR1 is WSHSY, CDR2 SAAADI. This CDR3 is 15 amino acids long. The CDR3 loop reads CASLAGGLGQETQYF. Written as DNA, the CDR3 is TGCGCCAGTCTAGCGGGGGGGCTGGGACAAGAGACCCAGTACTTC.

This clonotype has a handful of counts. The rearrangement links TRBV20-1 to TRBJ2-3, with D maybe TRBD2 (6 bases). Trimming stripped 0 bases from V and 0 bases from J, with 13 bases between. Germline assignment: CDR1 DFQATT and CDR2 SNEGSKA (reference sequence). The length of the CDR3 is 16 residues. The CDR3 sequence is CSARDFGRASTDTQYF. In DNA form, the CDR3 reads TGCAGTGCTAGAGATTTCGGGAGAGCTAGCACAGATACGCAGTATTTT.

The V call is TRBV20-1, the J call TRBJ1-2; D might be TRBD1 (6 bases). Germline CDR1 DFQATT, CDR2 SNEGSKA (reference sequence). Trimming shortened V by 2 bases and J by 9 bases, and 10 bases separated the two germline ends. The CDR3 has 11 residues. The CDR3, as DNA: TGCAGTGCTAGACAGGGGAGTAGCTACACCTTC. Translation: CSARQGSSYTF.

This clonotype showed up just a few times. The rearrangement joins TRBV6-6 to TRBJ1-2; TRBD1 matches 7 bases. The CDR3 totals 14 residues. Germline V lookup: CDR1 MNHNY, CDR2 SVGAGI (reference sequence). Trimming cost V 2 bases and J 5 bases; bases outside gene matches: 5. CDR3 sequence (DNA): TGTGCCAGCAGTTACGGACAGGCGGGGTATGGCTACACCTTC. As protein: CASSYGQAGYGYTF.

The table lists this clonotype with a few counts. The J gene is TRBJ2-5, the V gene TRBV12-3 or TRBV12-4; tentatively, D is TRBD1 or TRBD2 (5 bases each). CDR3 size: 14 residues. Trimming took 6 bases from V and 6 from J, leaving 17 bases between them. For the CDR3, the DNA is TGTGCCAGCAGCCTAGTGCCTGGGGGACAGACCCAGTACTTC. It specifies CASSLVPGGQTQYF.

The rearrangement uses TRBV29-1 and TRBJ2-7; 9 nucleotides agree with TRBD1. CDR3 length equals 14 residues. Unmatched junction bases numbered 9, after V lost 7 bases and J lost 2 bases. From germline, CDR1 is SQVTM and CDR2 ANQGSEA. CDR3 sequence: CSAWTGAGTYEQYF. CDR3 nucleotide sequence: TGCAGCGCCTGGACAGGGGCGGGGACCTACGAGCAGTACTTC.

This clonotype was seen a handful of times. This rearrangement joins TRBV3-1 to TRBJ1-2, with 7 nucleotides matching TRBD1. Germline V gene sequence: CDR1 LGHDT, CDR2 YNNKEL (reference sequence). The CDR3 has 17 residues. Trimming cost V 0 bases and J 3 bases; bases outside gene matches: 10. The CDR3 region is CASSQDPRQGSDYGYTF. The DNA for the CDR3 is TGTGCCAGCAGCCAAGACCCTAGACAGGGTTCCGACTATGGCTACACCTTC.

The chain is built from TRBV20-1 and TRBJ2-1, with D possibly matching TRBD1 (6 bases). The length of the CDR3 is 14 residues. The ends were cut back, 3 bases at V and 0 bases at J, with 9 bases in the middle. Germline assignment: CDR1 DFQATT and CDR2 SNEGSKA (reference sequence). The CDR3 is CSASSTGSYNEQFF. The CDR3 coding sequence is TGCAGTGCTAGTTCGACAGGCTCCTACAATGAGCAGTTCTTC.

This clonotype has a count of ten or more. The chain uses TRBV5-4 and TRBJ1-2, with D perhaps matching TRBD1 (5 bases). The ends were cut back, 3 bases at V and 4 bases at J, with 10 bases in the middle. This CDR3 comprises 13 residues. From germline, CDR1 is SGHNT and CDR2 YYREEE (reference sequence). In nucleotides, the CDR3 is TGTGCCAGCAGCTCTGGACAACTCTATGGCTACACCTTC. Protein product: CASSSGQLYGYTF.

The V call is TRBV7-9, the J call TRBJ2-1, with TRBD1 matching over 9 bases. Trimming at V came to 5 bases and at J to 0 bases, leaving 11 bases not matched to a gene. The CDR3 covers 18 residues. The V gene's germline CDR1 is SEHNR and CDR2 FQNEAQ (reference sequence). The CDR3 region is CASSLRDRAEISYNEQFF. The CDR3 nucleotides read TGTGCCAGCAGCCTCCGGGACAGGGCAGAAATCTCCTACAATGAGCAGTTCTTC.